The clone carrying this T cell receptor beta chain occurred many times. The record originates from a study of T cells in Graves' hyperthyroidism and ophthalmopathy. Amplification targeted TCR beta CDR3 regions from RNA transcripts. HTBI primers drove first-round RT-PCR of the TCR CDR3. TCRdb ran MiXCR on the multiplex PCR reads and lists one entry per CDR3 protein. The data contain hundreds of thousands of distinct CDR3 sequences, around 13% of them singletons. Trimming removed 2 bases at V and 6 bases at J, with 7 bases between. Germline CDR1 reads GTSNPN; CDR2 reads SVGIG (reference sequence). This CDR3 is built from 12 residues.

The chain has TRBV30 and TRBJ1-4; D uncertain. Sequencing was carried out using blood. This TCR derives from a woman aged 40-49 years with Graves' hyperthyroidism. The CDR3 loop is CAWSMEDEKLFF. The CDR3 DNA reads TGTGCCTGGAGTATGGAAGATGAAAAACTGTTTTTT.